This is a list of T cell receptor beta chains from one sample in a study of cytomegalovirus exposure and HLA in healthy donors. The method was immunoSEQ multiplex PCR; TCRdb's version includes in-frame clones alone and lacks a portion of them. The sample lists about 130,000 clones, 85% to 90% seen once, with 8% to 9.5% in the top ten. The specimen sequenced was PBMCs. These receptors originate from a woman younger than 30 in good health and CMV-seropositive. The CDR3 runs from the conserved cysteine through the conserved F or W. The order of the fields is D gene, clone size, V gene, J gene, CDR3 DNA, CDR3 protein. The D gene is left open where the match is weak. Rows give clone size only sometimes, using once, few, many, or a class for an expanded clone.

-	once	TRBV4-1	TRBJ1-3	TGCGCCAGCAGCCAACCTCGGCCAGGGGATTCTGGAAACACCATATATTTT	CASSQPRPGDSGNTIYF
-	-	TRBV30	TRBJ1-1	TGTGCCTGGACTACAGGGTGGCCTGAAGCTTTCTTT	CAWTTGWPEAFF
TRBD1	-	TRBV28	TRBJ1-3	TGTGCCAGCAGGTGGAGGGGGCTGGTTGGAAACACCATATATTTT	CASRWRGLVGNTIYF
-	-	TRBV19	TRBJ1-1	TGTGCCAGTAGTACCTTCGGGGGTGGTGGGACTGAAGCTTTCTTT	CASSTFGGGGTEAFF
-	few	TRBV7-2	TRBJ1-6	TGTGCCAGCAGTTTGGACTTGGATTCACCCCTCCACTTT	CASSLDLDSPLHF
-	once	TRBV7-3	TRBJ2-3	TGTGCCAGCAGCTTAGGTGTTTGGGTGCGGAGCGACACAGATACGCAGTATTTT	CASSLGVWVRSDTDTQYF
-	-	TRBV19	TRBJ1-2	TGTGCCAGTAGTATGGGGGGAGGGAGGGGATATGGCTACACCTTC	CASSMGGGRGYGYTF
TRBD1	-	TRBV6-6	TRBJ2-5	TGTGCCAGCAGCCCACAGGGGCTAGGAGAGACCCAGTACTTC	CASSPQGLGETQYF
TRBD1	-	TRBV9	TRBJ2-7	TGTGCCAGCAGCGCGACAGGGGATGGGTACGAGCAGTACTTC	CASSATGDGYEQYF
TRBD2	-	TRBV27	TRBJ2-3	TGTGCCAGCAGTTCCCTCCTAGCGGGGGGTACAGATACGCAGTATTTT	CASSSLLAGGTDTQYF
TRBD1	once	TRBV9	TRBJ2-3	TGTGCCAGCAGCGTAGGAGGGACAGGGACAGATACGCAGTATTTT	CASSVGGTGTDTQYF
-	-	TRBV7-2	TRBJ2-5	TGTGCCAGCAGCTTAGCCGTGTCGCGGGGTTTTCAAGAGACCCAGTACTTC	CASSLAVSRGFQETQYF
TRBD2	-	TRBV7-6	TRBJ2-1	TGTGCCAGCAGCTTAACCCTCCGAACTAGGCGGGAGACCTACAATGAGCAGTTCTTC	CASSLTLRTRRETYNEQFF
TRBD1	-	TRBV5-1	TRBJ2-5	TGCGCCAGCAGCTCGGACAGGGGGCACGAGACCCAGTACTTC	CASSSDRGHETQYF
-	once	TRBV5-1	TRBJ2-7	TGCGCCAGCAGCTTAACAGGGTTTAGGGACGAGCAGTACTTC	CASSLTGFRDEQYF
-	-	TRBV27	TRBJ2-3	TGTGCCAGCAGTTTGGAGCGGGGCACAGATACGCAGTATTTT	CASSLERGTDTQYF
TRBD2	once	TRBV7-3	TRBJ2-5	TGTGCCAGCAGCTTAGCGGGGGGGCCGGGAGAGACCCAGTACTTC	CASSLAGGPGETQYF
-	-	TRBV6-6	TRBJ1-4	TGTGCCAGCACGCAGGGAGGCGATGAAAAACTGTTTTTT	CASTQGGDEKLFF
-	-	TRBV4-1	TRBJ2-2	TGCGCCAGCAGCCAAGTTCCCTCCTGGCAGGGCCATCGACGCACCGGGGAGCTGTTTTTT	CASSQVPSWQGHRRTGELFF
-	-	TRBV5-6	TRBJ1-1	TGTGCCAGCAGCTTACAGGAGGAAGCTTTCTTT	CASSLQEEAFF
-	-	TRBV5-5	TRBJ1-1	TGTGCCAGCAGCTTTTACTTGAACACTGAAGCTTTCTTT	CASSFYLNTEAFF
-	many	TRBV14	TRBJ1-2	TGTGCCAGCAGCCCGCTAGGGGGGGCCGGTGGCTACACCTTC	CASSPLGGAGGYTF
TRBD1	few	TRBV6-5	TRBJ2-5	TGTGCCAGCAAACGGGGAGTGGACAGGCAAGAGACCCAGTACTTC	CASKRGVDRQETQYF
TRBD1	-	TRBV28	TRBJ2-1	TGTGCCAGCAGCTTATCCCGGACAGGGGGGAGGGGTGAGCAGTTCTTC	CASSLSRTGGRGEQFF
TRBD2	-	TRBV27	TRBJ2-3	TGTGCCAGCAAAGTCTTAGCGGGGGGGCTAGATACGCAGTATTTT	CASKVLAGGLDTQYF